This entry lists 9 T cell receptor beta chains sequenced from one sample in a study of T-cell reconstitution after alpha-beta-depleted transplantation in children. As it was prepared, the TCRbeta library received unique molecular identifiers. TCRdb reanalysed the PCR reads using MiXCR and keeps one entry per CDR3 protein. This sample has 250,000 to 300,000 distinct CDR3 sequences, with roughly a tenth found just once. The sample was PBMCs, taken before TCRalphabeta/CD19-depleted stem cell transplant. The receptors were gathered from a boy younger than two with acute myeloid leukemia, due to receive a stem cell transplant.

This clonotype was found many times. The chain joins TRBV9 to TRBJ2-3, with 15 nucleotides matching TRBD2. With 2 bases clipped from V and 6 bases from J, the junction kept 4 bases outside the gene matches. The germline V gene has CDR1 SGDLS and CDR2 YYNGEE. The CDR3 covers 16 residues. The CDR3 nucleotides read TGTGCCAGCAGCGTTGGACTAGCGGGGGGGCCGGATACGCAGTATTTT. It is translated as CASSVGLAGGPDTQYF.

This clonotype was counted ten times or more. The rearrangement joins TRBV12-3 or TRBV12-4 to TRBJ2-1, with D possibly TRBD2 on 6 matching bases. The CDR3 is 15 residues long. Deletions cut 2 bases from V and 5 bases from J, with 13 bases between. DNA of the CDR3: TGTGCCAGCAGTTTAATTGGCGGGATAAACAATGAGCAGTTCTTC. It translates to CASSLIGGINNEQFF.

This clonotype was observed at least ten times. CDR3: CASSFWTGINYEQYF. The CDR3 DNA is TGTGCCAGCAGTTTCTGGACAGGGATTAACTACGAGCAGTACTTC. The rearrangement links TRBV28 to TRBJ2-7; 8 positions match TRBD1. The V gene end was trimmed by 3 bases and the J gene end by 3 bases; junction bases not matched to a gene: 7. The CDR3 length is 15 residues. Germline CDR1 and CDR2: MDHEN and SYDVKM.

This clonotype was observed at least ten times. This chain joins TRBV29-1 and TRBJ1-1; perhaps TRBD1 as D (6 bases). CDR1 and CDR2 from the germline V gene are SQVTM and ANQGSEA. The CDR3 is made up of 14 amino acids. The V and J ends lost 6 bases and 1 base respectively, with 15 bases between them. The CDR3 here is CSVRTGTRNTEAFF. As DNA, the CDR3 is TGCAGCGTCAGAACAGGGACAAGGAACACTGAAGCTTTCTTT.

This clonotype was found many times. V is TRBV19 and J is TRBJ2-3; 11 bases are shared with TRBD2. CDR3 length: 12 amino acids. Germline trimming cut 8 bases from V and 5 bases from J; bases unmatched to any gene: 0. CDR1 and CDR2 from the germline V gene are LNHDA and SQIVND (reference sequence). The CDR3 sequence: CASGLAGDTQYF. In nucleotides, the CDR3 is TGTGCCAGTGGACTAGCGGGAGATACGCAGTATTTT.

This clonotype was detected ten times or more. CDR3 sequence (DNA): TGTGCCAGCAGCCATTCCGACAGGGTTAACTATGGCTACACCTTC. It encodes CASSHSDRVNYGYTF. The chain is built from TRBV5-8 and TRBJ1-2, with 7 bases aligning to TRBD1. This CDR3 region has 15 residues. With V trimmed by 4 bases and J by 1 base, 7 bases remained unmatched. Germline V CDR1 and CDR2: SGHTS, YDEGEE.

In its sample, this clonotype was seen a few times. J is TRBJ2-7 and V is TRBV20-1; 9 bases are a match to TRBD2. The germline gives CDR1 DFQATT, CDR2 SNEGSKA (reference sequence). This CDR3 is 15 amino acids long. Trimming at V came to 4 bases and at J to 1 base, leaving 8 bases not matched to a gene. CDR3 amino acids: CSATPGTSPSYEQYF. The CDR3 bases are TGCAGTGCTACACCAGGGACTAGCCCATCCTACGAGCAGTACTTC.

The rearrangement links TRBV13 to TRBJ1-1; 7 nucleotides match TRBD1. V lost 2 bases to trimming and J lost 3 bases; unmatched junction nucleotides: 12. The CDR3 length is 17 residues. Germline-derived CDR1 and CDR2 are PRHDT and FYEKMQ (reference sequence). The CDR3 here is CASSLNANRGGDTEAFF. The CDR3 DNA follows: TGTGCCAGCAGCTTAAACGCAAACAGGGGAGGGGACACTGAAGCTTTCTTT. Drawing the rest from reference TRBV13 and TRBJ1-1, the complete variable domain is AAGVIQSPRHLIKEKRETATLKCYPIPRHDTVYWYQQGPGQDPQFLISFYEKMQSDKGSIPDRFSAQQFSDYHSELNMSSLELGDSALYFCASSLNANRGGDTEAFFGQGTRLTVV.

This clonotype has at least ten counts. The chain uses TRBV12-3 or TRBV12-4 and TRBJ2-5, with a weak D call TRBD1 (5 bases). CDR3 length: 15 amino acids. Trimming removed 5 bases from V and 1 base from J, with 14 bases in between. The CDR3 loop is CASSRNTGTQETQYF. CDR3 nucleotides: TGTGCCAGCAGTAGAAACACAGGAACCCAAGAGACCCAGTACTTC.